Sequencing of this T cell receptor beta chain was carried out in a study of blood T cell repertoires in COVID-19. Study-wide context: Nucleic acid was either cDNA or gDNA, and it came from T cells, B-cell-depleted T cells, or PBMCs.

This CDR3 has 13 amino acids. Germline CDR1 and CDR2: SEHNR and FQNEAQ (reference sequence). Deletions cut 1 base from V and 1 base from J, with 5 bases between. Seattle-derived patients entered the study during active infection and were followed longitudinally. Repertoires were generated with immunoSEQ multiplex PCR, while TCRdb's copy carries only in-frame clones and drops some. The sample lists more than 150,000 clones, 75% to 85% occurring once. Sequences were obtained from peripheral blood. The gene calls are TRBV7-9 and TRBJ2-7; D call uncertain. This clonotype originated in a woman aged 80 or older with COVID-19, enrolled during active disease. CDR3 sequence: CASSLVISYEQYF. The CDR3 DNA is TGTGCCAGCAGCTTAGTCATTTCCTACGAGCAGTACTTC.